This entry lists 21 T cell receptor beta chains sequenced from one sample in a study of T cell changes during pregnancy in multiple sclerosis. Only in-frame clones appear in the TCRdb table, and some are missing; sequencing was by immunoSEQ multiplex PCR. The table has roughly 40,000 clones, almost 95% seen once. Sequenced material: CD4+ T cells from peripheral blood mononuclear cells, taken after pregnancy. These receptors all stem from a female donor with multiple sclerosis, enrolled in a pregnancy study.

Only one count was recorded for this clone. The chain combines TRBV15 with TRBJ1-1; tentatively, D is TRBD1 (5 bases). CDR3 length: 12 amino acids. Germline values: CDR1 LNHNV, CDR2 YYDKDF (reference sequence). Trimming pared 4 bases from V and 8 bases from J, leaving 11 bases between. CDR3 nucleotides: TGTGCCACCAGCACTGTAAGGACAGAAGCTTTCTTT. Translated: CATSTVRTEAFF.

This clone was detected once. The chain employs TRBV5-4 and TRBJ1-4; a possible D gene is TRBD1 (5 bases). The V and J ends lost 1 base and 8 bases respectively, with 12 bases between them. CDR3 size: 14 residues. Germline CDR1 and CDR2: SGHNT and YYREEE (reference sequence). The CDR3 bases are TGTGCCAGCAGCTTGACGGGGGAAGCGGAAAAACTGTTTTTT. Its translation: CASSLTGEAEKLFF.

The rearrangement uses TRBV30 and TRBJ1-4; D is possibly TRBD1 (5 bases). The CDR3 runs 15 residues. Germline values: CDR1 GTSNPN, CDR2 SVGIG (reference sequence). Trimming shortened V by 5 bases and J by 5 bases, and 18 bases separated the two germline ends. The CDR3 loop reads CAWALSGTVNEKLFF. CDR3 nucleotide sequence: TGTGCCTGGGCCTTGAGCGGGACTGTGAATGAAAAACTGTTTTTT.

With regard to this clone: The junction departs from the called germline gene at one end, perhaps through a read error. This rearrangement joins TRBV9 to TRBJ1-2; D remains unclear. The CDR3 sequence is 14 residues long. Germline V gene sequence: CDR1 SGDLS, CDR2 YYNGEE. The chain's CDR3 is CVSSEVASFYGYTF. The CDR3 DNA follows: TGTGTCAGCAGCGAGGTAGCGAGCTTCTATGGCTACACCTTC.

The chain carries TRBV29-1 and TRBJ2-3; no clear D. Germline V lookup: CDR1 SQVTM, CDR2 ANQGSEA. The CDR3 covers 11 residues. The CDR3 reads CGALVADTQYF. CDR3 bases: TGCGGAGCGTTGGTCGCAGATACGCAGTATTTT.

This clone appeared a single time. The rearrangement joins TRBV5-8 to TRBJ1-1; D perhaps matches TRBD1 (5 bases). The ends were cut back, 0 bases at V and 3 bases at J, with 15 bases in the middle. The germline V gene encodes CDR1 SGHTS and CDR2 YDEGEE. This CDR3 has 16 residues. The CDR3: CASSLGLMSGDTEAFF. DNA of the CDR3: TGTGCCAGCAGCTTGGGCCTAATGTCGGGGGACACTGAAGCTTTCTTT.

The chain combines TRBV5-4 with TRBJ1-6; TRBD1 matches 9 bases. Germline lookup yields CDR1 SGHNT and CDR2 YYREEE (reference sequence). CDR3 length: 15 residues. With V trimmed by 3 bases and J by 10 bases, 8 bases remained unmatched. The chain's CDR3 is CASSSGTGTGSPLHF. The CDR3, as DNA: TGTGCCAGCAGCTCTGGGACAGGGACGGGATCACCCCTCCACTTT.

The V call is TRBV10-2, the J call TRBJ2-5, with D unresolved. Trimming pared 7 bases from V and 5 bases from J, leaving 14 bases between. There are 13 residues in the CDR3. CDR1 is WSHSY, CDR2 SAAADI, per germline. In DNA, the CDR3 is TGCGCCAGCACCCCAGGCTCGTTGGAGACCCAGTACTTC. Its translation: CASTPGSLETQYF.

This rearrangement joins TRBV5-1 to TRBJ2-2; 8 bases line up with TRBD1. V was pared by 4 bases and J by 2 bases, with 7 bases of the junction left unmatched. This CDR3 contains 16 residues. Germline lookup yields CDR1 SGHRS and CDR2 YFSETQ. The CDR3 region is CASSTRAGGNTGELFF. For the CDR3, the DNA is TGCGCCAGCAGCACCCGGGCAGGGGGCAACACCGGGGAGCTGTTTTTT. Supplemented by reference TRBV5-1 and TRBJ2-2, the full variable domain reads KAGVTQTPRYLIKTRGQQVTLSCSPISGHRSVSWYQQTPGQGLQFLFEYFSETQRNKGNFPGRFSGRQFSNSRSEMNVSTLELGDSALYLCASSTRAGGNTGELFFGEGSRLTVL.

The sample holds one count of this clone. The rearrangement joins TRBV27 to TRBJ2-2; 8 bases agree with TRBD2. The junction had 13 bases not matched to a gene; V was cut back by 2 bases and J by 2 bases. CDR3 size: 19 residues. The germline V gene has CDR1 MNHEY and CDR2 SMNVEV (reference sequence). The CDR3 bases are TGTGCCAGCAGTTTAAAGGGCCCGGGCGGGGGGCGAAACACCGGGGAGCTGTTTTTT. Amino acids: CASSLKGPGGGRNTGELFF.

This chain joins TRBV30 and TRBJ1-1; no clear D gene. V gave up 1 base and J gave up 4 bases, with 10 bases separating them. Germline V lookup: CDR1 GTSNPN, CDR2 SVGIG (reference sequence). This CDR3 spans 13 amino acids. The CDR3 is CAWSDRGGTEAFF. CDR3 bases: TGTGCCTGGAGTGATCGGGGAGGCACTGAAGCTTTCTTT.

Here the CDR3 DNA reads TGCGCCAGCAGTGAGTCGGGGGGCTATGGCTACACCTTC. Translated, it gives CASSESGGYGYTF. The genes are TRBV10-1 and TRBJ1-2, with D possibly matching TRBD1 (5 bases). CDR1 WNHNN and CDR2 SYGVQD come from the germline V gene (reference sequence). CDR3 length: 13 residues. The V end lost 0 bases, the J end lost 4 bases, and 6 bases lay between the germline ends.

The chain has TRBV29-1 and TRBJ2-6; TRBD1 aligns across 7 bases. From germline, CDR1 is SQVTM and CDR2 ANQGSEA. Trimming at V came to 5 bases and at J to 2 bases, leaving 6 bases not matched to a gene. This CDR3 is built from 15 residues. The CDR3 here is CSVSTGITGANVLTF. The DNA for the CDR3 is TGCAGCGTTTCGACAGGGATAACTGGGGCCAACGTCCTGACTTTC.

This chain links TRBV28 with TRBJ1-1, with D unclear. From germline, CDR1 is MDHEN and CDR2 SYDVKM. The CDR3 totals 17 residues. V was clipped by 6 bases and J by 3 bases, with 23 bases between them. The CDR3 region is CASRQRGFRSRYTEAFF. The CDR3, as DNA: TGTGCCAGCAGGCAAAGAGGGTTCAGAAGTAGGTACACTGAAGCTTTCTTT. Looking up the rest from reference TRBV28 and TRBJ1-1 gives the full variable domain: DVKVTQSSRYLVKRTGEKVFLECVQDMDHENMFWYRQDPGLGLRLIYFSYDVKMKEKGDIPEGYSVSREKKERFSLILESASTNQTSMYLCASRQRGFRSRYTEAFFGQGTRLTVV.

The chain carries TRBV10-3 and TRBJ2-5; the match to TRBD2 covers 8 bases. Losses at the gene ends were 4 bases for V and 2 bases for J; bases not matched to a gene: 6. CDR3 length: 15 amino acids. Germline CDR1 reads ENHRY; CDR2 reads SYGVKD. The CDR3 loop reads CAISALAGKQETQYF. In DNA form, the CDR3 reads TGTGCCATCAGTGCCTTAGCGGGGAAACAAGAGACCCAGTACTTC.

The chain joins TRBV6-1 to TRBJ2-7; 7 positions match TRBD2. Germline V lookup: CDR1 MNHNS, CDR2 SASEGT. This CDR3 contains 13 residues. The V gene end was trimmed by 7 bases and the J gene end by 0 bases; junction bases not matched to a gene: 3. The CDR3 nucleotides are TGTGCCAGCAAGGGCGGGGGCTCCTACGAGCAGTACTTC. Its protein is CASKGGGSYEQYF.

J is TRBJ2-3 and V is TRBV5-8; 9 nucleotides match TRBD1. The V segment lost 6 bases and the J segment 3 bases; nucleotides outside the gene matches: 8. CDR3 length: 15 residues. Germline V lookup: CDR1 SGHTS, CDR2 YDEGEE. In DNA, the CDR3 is TGTGCCAGCACCCCCGGACAGGGGTGGACAGATACGCAGTATTTT. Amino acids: CASTPGQGWTDTQYF.

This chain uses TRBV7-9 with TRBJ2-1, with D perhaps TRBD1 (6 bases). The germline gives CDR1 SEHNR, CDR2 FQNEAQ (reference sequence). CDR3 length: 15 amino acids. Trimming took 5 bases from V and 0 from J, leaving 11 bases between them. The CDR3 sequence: CASSQTGYSYNEQFF. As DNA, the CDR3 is TGTGCCAGCAGCCAGACAGGATACTCCTACAATGAGCAGTTCTTC.

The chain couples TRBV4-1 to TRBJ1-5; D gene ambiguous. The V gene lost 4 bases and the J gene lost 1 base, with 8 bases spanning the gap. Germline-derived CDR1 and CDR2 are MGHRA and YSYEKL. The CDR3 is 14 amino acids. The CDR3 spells CASSPSGSNQPQHF. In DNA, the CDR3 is TGCGCCAGCAGCCCAAGCGGGAGCAATCAGCCCCAGCATTTT.

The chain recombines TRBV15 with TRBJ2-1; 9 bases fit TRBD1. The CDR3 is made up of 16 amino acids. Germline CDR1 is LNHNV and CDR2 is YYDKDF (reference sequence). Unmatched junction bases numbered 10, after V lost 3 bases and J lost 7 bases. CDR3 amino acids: CATSRVGQGRGNEQFF. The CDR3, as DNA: TGTGCCACCAGCAGGGTGGGACAGGGTCGTGGGAATGAGCAGTTCTTC.

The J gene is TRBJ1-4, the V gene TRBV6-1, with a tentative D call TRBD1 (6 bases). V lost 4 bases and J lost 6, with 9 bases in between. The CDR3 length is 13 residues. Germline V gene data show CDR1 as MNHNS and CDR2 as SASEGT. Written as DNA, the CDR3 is TGTGCCAGCAGTGGGACAGTATATGAAAAACTGTTTTTT. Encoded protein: CASSGTVYEKLFF.